These T cell receptor beta chains were read from a single sample in a study of cytomegalovirus exposure and HLA in healthy donors. TCRdb's table, derived via immunoSEQ multiplex PCR, lists solely in-frame clones and lacks some. The data hold 160,000 or so clones, with around four fifths observed a single time. Sample: PBMCs. The receptor source for this set is a woman in her fifties or sixties in good health and CMV-seronegative. The CDR3 runs from the conserved cysteine through the conserved F or W. A D gene is named only where the DNA matches it firmly. Size values are once, few and many counts, or a class for expanded clones, and some rows have none.

J gene	D gene	V gene	clone size	CDR3 length	CDR3 DNA	CDR3 protein
TRBJ2-7	TRBD2	TRBV19	.	16	TGTGCCAGTAGTATGGGGTTAGCGGGAGGAGTCGCCGAGCAGTACTTC	CASSMGLAGGVAEQYF
TRBJ1-4	TRBD1	TRBV6-1	.	14	TGTGCCAGCAGTGAGGGGACAGGGGGCGAAAAACTGTTTTTT	CASSEGTGGEKLFF
TRBJ2-7	.	TRBV5-8	.	13	TGTGCCAGCAGCCCCGCGGGGATCGAATGGGAACTCTTC	CASSPAGIEWELF
TRBJ2-1	.	TRBV30	.	14	TGTGCCTGGAGCCCGGCTAGCAGATACAATGAGCAGTTCTTC	CAWSPASRYNEQFF
TRBJ2-7	TRBD1	TRBV4-3	.	17	TGCGCCAGCAGCCAAGATATGGGGGACAGTAGCTTCTACGAGCAGTACTTC	CASSQDMGDSSFYEQYF
TRBJ1-2	.	TRBV6-5	.	13	TGTGCCAGCAGTCAGACAGAGAACTATGGCTACACCTTC	CASSQTENYGYTF
TRBJ1-4	.	TRBV30	.	15	TGTGCCTGGAGTTTCAGTTGGGCTGGTAATGAAAAACTGTTTTTT	CAWSFSWAGNEKLFF
TRBJ1-2	TRBD1	TRBV4-3	.	15	TGCGCCAGCAGCCCATCCAGGGGGCGAATGGGCGGCTACACCTTC	CASSPSRGRMGGYTF
TRBJ1-3	.	TRBV28	.	14	TGTGCCAGCGAATTCCAGGGTGGTGGAAACACCATATATTTT	CASEFQGGGNTIYF
TRBJ1-4	TRBD1	TRBV28	.	15	TGTGCCAGCAGCCGGACAGGGGCGACTAATGAAAAACTGTTTTTT	CASSRTGATNEKLFF
TRBJ2-3	.	TRBV12-5	.	15	TGTGCTAGTGGTCTCGGACAGCTCCTCACAGATACGCAGTATTTT	CASGLGQLLTDTQYF
TRBJ1-1	.	TRBV7-2	once	15	TGTGCCAGCAGCAAAGTGACAGGTGGGATCACTGAAGCTTTCTTT	CASSKVTGGITEAFF
TRBJ2-3	TRBD2	TRBV7-9	.	16	TGTGCCAGCAGCTCACCTCCCGGGGGGGCCACAGATACGCAGTATTTT	CASSSPPGGATDTQYF
TRBJ2-6	.	TRBV7-2	.	17	TGTGCCAGCAGCCCGATAAGAGGAGTAACTGGGGCCAACGTCCTGACTTTC	CASSPIRGVTGANVLTF
TRBJ1-3	.	TRBV5-4	.	14	TGTGCCAGCAGCTTGGGGGGGGCTGGAAACACCATATATTTT	CASSLGGAGNTIYF
TRBJ2-7	.	TRBV5-6	.	13	TGTGCCAGCTGCCTCTCTAATACCTACGAGCAGTACTTC	CASCLSNTYEQYF
TRBJ2-3	TRBD2	TRBV5-1	.	15	TGCGCCAGCAGCTTGAACGCAGCGGGGTCAGATACGCAGTATTTT	CASSLNAAGSDTQYF
TRBJ2-5	.	TRBV29-1	.	13	TGCAGCGCAGGAGGACAGTACCAAGAGACCCAGTACTTC	CSAGGQYQETQYF
TRBJ1-5	TRBD1	TRBV6-5	few	15	TGTGCCAGCAGTTACAGCCAGGGGGGCAATCAGCCCCAGCATTTT	CASSYSQGGNQPQHF
TRBJ2-2	.	TRBV7-8	.	13	TGTGCCAGCAGCTCACATCCTACCGGGGAGCTGTTTTTT	CASSSHPTGELFF